This T cell receptor (beta chain) was found in a study of blood T cell repertoires in COVID-19. Study overall: Donors in the United States, Italy and Spain gave samples during acute or convalescent COVID-19. PBMCs, B-cell-depleted T cells, or T cells provided the cDNA or gDNA that made up the material.

In the original processing: Researchers report that nucleated cell counts were estimated from reference gene primer amplification. TCRdb's table, derived via immunoSEQ multiplex PCR, lists solely in-frame clones and lacks some. From that table come the V and J calls and clone size; the DNA was used to work out D and trimming. The table has just over 650,000 clones, more than 80% seen once. Trimming removed 0 bases from V and 6 bases from J, with 7 bases in between. The CDR3 runs 14 residues. CDR1 and CDR2 (germline): KGHDR, SFDVKD. This clone was observed a handful of times. Sequencing was carried out using peripheral blood. The sequence was obtained from a woman aged 18-35 years with acute or convalescent COVID-19. The chain combines TRBV24-1 with TRBJ2-2, with a possible D match to TRBD1 (6 bases). CDR3 DNA sequence: TGTGCCACCAGTGATTTGAACAGGGCCGGGGAGCTGTTTTTT. It translates to CATSDLNRAGELFF.